The clone carrying this TCR beta chain was detected only once. CD8+ and CD4+ blood T cells underwent TCR beta sequencing. This entry belongs to a study of CD8 T cells in Susac syndrome. An amount of RNA that ranged from roughly 0.45 to 1 ug was reverse transcribed with random hexamers. TCRdb fed the immunoSEQ multiplex PCR reads into MiXCR, producing one record per CDR3 protein. The sample contains roughly 44,000 distinct CDR3 sequences, 80% to 95% of which appear only once. The trim removed 6 bases at V and 4 bases at J, leaving 13 bases unmatched. CDR3 length: 16 amino acids. Germline V gene data show CDR1 as DFQATT and CDR2 as SNEGSKA (reference sequence).

The sequenced material came from CD8+ T cells from PBMCs. This receptor was taken from a human donor in good health. The chain has TRBV20-1 and TRBJ2-1, with 9 bases that match TRBD1. CDR3 nucleotides: TGCAGTGCCGAGTTAGACCGGGACAGGGCATACAATGAGCAGTTCTTC. Residues: CSAELDRDRAYNEQFF.